This record covers a single T cell receptor beta chain. The study assigned cohorts using participant-reported clinical history. The data derive from a study of blood T cell repertoires in COVID-19. The junction had 1 base not matched to a gene; V was cut back by 2 bases and J by 0 bases. The germline V gene encodes CDR1 SGDLS and CDR2 YYNGEE. The CDR3 extends over 15 amino acids. Assay used: immunoSEQ multiplex PCR; TCRdb lists only in-frame clones, some missing. The table lists some 400,000 clones, 85% to 90% of them singletons. This sequence was found in a man aged 30-40 years who had recovered from COVID-19. The sample consisted of PBMCs or T cells enriched from blood (not recorded which). The genes are TRBV9 and TRBJ2-1; 8 positions match TRBD2. The DNA for the CDR3 is TGTGCCAGCAGCGTTAGCGGGATCTCCTACAATGAGCAGTTCTTC. It codes for CASSVSGISYNEQFF.